The 11 T cell receptor beta chains listed next were all sequenced from one sample in a study of cytomegalovirus exposure and HLA in healthy donors. Primers for the PCR totalled 60 Vbeta and 13 Jbeta. Sequenced by immunoSEQ multiplex PCR; TCRdb stores in-frame clones only, minus some. The sample holds roughly 100,000 clones, almost 80% seen once. The sample was PBMCs. The receptors derive from a man aged 50 to 59 in good health and CMV-seropositive.

The CDR3 is CASSWAGGNQPQHF. The CDR3 DNA reads as TGTGCCAGCAGTTGGGCAGGGGGCAATCAGCCCCAGCATTTT. The rearrangement links TRBV28 to TRBJ1-5; tentatively, D is TRBD1 (6 bases). The length of the CDR3 is 14 residues. Trimming took off 4 bases at V and 2 bases at J, with 9 bases between the two ends. Germline V gives CDR1 MDHEN, CDR2 SYDVKM.

The rearrangement joins TRBV12-5 to TRBJ2-3, with TRBD1 matching 10 bases. The CDR3 length is 21 residues. Germline CDR1 is LGHNT and CDR2 is FRNRAP. Germline trimming cut 2 bases from V and 3 bases from J; bases unmatched to any gene: 20. This CDR3 reads CASGLSPTGTGVRHLTDTQYF. In DNA, the CDR3 is TGTGCTAGTGGTTTGTCTCCTACCGGGACAGGGGTTCGCCACCTAACAGATACGCAGTATTTT.

V gene TRBV19 combines with J gene TRBJ2-3; TRBD1 aligns across 9 bases. Germline V gives CDR1 LNHDA, CDR2 SQIVND (reference sequence). V dropped 7 bases and J dropped 4; count of bases not matched to a gene: 9. This CDR3 is built from 15 residues. CDR3 coding DNA: TGTGCCAGTATCCCCGGGACAGGGAATGCAGATACGCAGTATTTT. Residues: CASIPGTGNADTQYF.

This clone was counted only a few times. The chain couples TRBV7-9 to TRBJ1-1; D is undetermined. Trimming removed 2 bases from V and 1 base from J, with 5 bases in between. Germline CDR1 SEHNR, CDR2 FQNEAQ (reference sequence). The CDR3 sequence is 13 residues long. The CDR3 loop is CASSLSKNTEAFF. The CDR3 nucleotides read TGTGCCAGCAGCTTATCCAAGAACACTGAAGCTTTCTTT.

Here the CDR3 DNA reads TGTGCCAGTAGAACTACTAGCGCCACAAGGAGGGATACGCAGTATTTT. Translating gives CASRTTSATRRDTQYF. The chain has TRBV19 and TRBJ2-3; TRBD2 aligns across 7 bases. The CDR3 totals 16 residues. Germline values: CDR1 LNHDA, CDR2 SQIVND (reference sequence). V shed 6 bases and J 6 bases; nucleotides not matched to a gene: 15.

The sample holds one count of this clone. The chain joins TRBV27 to TRBJ2-5, with a tentative D call TRBD1 (11 bases). The CDR3 is 20 amino acids. CDR1 is MNHEY and CDR2 is SMNVEV in the germline V gene (reference sequence). V gave up 5 bases and J gave up 7 bases, with 35 bases separating them. This CDR3 reads CASSHRDRGFLAGAPRTQYF. The CDR3 DNA reads TGTGCCAGCAGTCACCGGGACAGGGGGTTTCTAGCGGGAGCCCCGCGGACCCAGTACTTC.

The chain combines TRBV27 with TRBJ1-6, with 10 bases that match TRBD1. V shed 3 bases, J shed 9 bases, and the junction held 5 bases outside the gene matches. This CDR3 contains 15 residues. From germline, CDR1 is MNHEY and CDR2 SMNVEV (reference sequence). The CDR3 sequence: CASSLVGQGSSPLHF. The CDR3 DNA reads TGTGCCAGCAGTTTGGTGGGACAGGGGTCTTCACCCCTCCACTTT.

This sequence joins TRBV7-3 and TRBJ2-3; 7 positions match TRBD2. The germline gives CDR1 SGHTA, CDR2 FQGTGA. The J segment lost 0 bases and the V segment lost 7 bases, leaving 7 bases of the junction unmatched. This CDR3 spans 15 amino acids. For the CDR3, the DNA is TGTGCCAGCACCCAATGGGGGGGGAGCACAGATACGCAGTATTTT. It codes for CASTQWGGSTDTQYF.

This chain joins TRBV28 and TRBJ2-7; 8 bases map to TRBD1. J gave up 1 base and V 6 bases, and 8 bases lay outside the gene matches. CDR1 and CDR2 from the germline V gene are MDHEN and SYDVKM. CDR3 length: 15 amino acids. CDR3: CASRLIGQGSYEQYF. CDR3 DNA sequence: TGTGCCAGCAGATTAATAGGACAGGGTTCCTACGAGCAGTACTTC.

V usage is TRBV11-2 and J usage is TRBJ1-1; a possible D gene is TRBD1 (6 bases). Germline loops: CDR1 SGHAT, CDR2 FQNNGV. V lost 6 bases, J lost 11 bases, and 16 bases lay in between. The CDR3 contains 12 residues. The CDR3 loop is CASSQTGGKAFF. The CDR3 DNA is TGTGCCAGCAGTCAGACAGGAGGAAAGGCTTTCTTT.

The J gene is TRBJ2-6, the V gene TRBV9; the D gene is possibly TRBD1 (6 bases). This CDR3 contains 19 residues. Trimming cost V 2 bases and J 0 bases, with 18 bases left between them. Germline assignment: CDR1 SGDLS and CDR2 YYNGEE. The DNA of the CDR3 is TGTGCCAGCAGCGTCCAGCCAGGACAGAGATTCTCTGGGGCCAACGTCCTGACTTTC. It encodes CASSVQPGQRFSGANVLTF.